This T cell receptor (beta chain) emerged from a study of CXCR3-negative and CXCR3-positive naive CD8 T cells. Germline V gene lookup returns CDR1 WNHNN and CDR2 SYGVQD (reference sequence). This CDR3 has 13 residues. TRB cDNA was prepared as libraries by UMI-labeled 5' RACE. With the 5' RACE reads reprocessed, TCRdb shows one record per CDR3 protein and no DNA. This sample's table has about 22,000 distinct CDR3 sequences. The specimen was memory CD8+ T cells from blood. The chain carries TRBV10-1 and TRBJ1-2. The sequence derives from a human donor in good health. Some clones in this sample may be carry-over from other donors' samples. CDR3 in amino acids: CARDSGDDYGYTF.